A single sample is the source of the 27 T cell receptor beta chains below, sequenced in a study of blood T cell repertoires in COVID-19. Clones were read by immunoSEQ multiplex PCR, and TCRdb kept only the in-frame ones, dropping some. The sample carries around 470,000 clones, 89% recorded once. Sequenced input: peripheral blood. The receptor set was obtained from a man between 18 and 29 years old with COVID-19, enrolled during active disease.

This clone was detected only once. V gene TRBV5-1 combines with J gene TRBJ2-1, with D maybe TRBD1 (5 bases). CDR1 is SGHRS and CDR2 is YFSETQ in the germline V gene. The CDR3 extends over 15 amino acids. Trimming removed 3 bases from V and 3 bases from J, with 13 bases in between. CDR3 loop: CASSSQGTVYNEQFF. DNA for the CDR3: TGCGCCAGCAGCTCCCAGGGTACCGTCTACAATGAGCAGTTCTTC.

This sequence joins TRBV30 and TRBJ2-3; 14 nucleotides match TRBD2. The V gene end was trimmed by 3 bases and the J gene end by 6 bases; junction bases not matched to a gene: 2. In germline, CDR1 is GTSNPN, CDR2 SVGIG (reference sequence). The CDR3 is 14 residues long. As DNA, the CDR3 is TGTGCCTGGAGCGGACTAGCGGGAGGTGATACGCAGTATTTT. It translates to CAWSGLAGGDTQYF.

The CDR3 nucleotides are TGTGCCAGCAGCTCCCCGAGGGGTAGCGGGAGTAACAAGAATGAGCAGTTCTTC. It codes for CASSSPRGSGSNKNEQFF. This rearrangement joins TRBV11-3 to TRBJ2-1; 9 positions match TRBD2. V lost 4 bases and J lost 7; bases outside the gene matches: 17. This CDR3 has 18 residues. Germline-derived CDR1 and CDR2 are SGHNT and YENEEA.

This chain connects TRBV15 to TRBJ2-1; 11 nucleotides match TRBD2. The CDR3 length is 17 residues. Germline V CDR1 and CDR2: LNHNV, YYDKDF (reference sequence). Unmatched junction bases numbered 5, after V lost 0 bases and J lost 4 bases. The CDR3 loop reads CATSREGIAGGYNEQFF. The CDR3 nucleotides are TGTGCCACCAGCAGAGAAGGGATAGCGGGAGGGTACAATGAGCAGTTCTTC.

V gene TRBV7-8 combines with J gene TRBJ2-3; 11 positions agree with TRBD2. Trimming at V came to 3 bases and at J to 0 bases, leaving 14 bases not matched to a gene. Germline CDR1 and CDR2: SGHVS and FQNEAQ. The CDR3 extends over 20 amino acids. In nucleotides, the CDR3 is TGTGCCAGCAGCTTGACCCGTGGGACTAGCGGACCCGTAAGCACAGATACGCAGTATTTT. This translates into CASSLTRGTSGPVSTDTQYF.

This chain links TRBV2 with TRBJ2-2, with D perhaps matching TRBD2 (6 bases). The V gene's germline CDR1 is SNHLY and CDR2 FYNNEI. The V end lost 3 bases, the J end lost 0 bases, and 8 bases lay between the germline ends. CDR3 length: 15 residues. The CDR3 sequence is CASSEAGPNTGELFF. The DNA of the CDR3 is TGTGCCAGCAGTGAGGCGGGGCCGAACACCGGGGAGCTGTTTTTT.

This clone was seen once. The chain couples TRBV7-3 to TRBJ2-2; no reliable D call. V lost 2 bases to trimming and J lost 3 bases, with 10 bases between them. Germline V gene sequence: CDR1 SGHTA, CDR2 FQGTGA. The CDR3 covers 15 residues. CDR3: CASSLAQIDTGELFF. CDR3 bases: TGTGCCAGCAGCTTAGCACAGATTGACACCGGGGAGCTGTTTTTT. Filled out from reference TRBV7-3 and TRBJ2-2, the complete variable domain reads GAGVSQTPSNKVTEKGKYVELRCDPISGHTALYWYRQSLGQGPEFLIYFQGTGAADDSGLPNDRFFAVRPEGSVSTLKIQRTERGDSAVYLCASSLAQIDTGELFFGEGSRLTVL.

The chain combines TRBV4-2 with TRBJ2-1; TRBD2 matches at 7 bases. Germline-derived CDR1 and CDR2 are LGHNA and YNFKEQ. V shed 2 bases and J 1 base; nucleotides not matched to a gene: 26. The CDR3 loop spans 23 amino acids. Here the CDR3 reads CASSQHSEVFRSGVVRSYNEQFF. CDR3 coding DNA: TGTGCCAGCAGCCAACACTCGGAGGTTTTTAGAAGCGGGGTAGTACGTTCCTACAATGAGCAGTTCTTC.

The rearrangement links TRBV27 to TRBJ1-6; D unclear. The CDR3 has 17 amino acids. The ends were cut back, 2 bases at V and 1 base at J, with 12 bases in the middle. Germline CDR1 and CDR2: MNHEY and SMNVEV (reference sequence). The CDR3 nucleotides read TGTGCCAGCAGTTTACGGGGTCTGTTTTCCTATAATTCACCCCTCCACTTT. Translation gives CASSLRGLFSYNSPLHF.

CDR3 coding DNA: TGTGCCAGCAGCACCGCGGGGGGGCTGGGTGATACGCAGTATTTT. Translated: CASSTAGGLGDTQYF. The V and J genes are TRBV9 and TRBJ2-3; 9 nucleotides match TRBD2. V lost 4 bases, J lost 6 bases, and 9 bases stayed unmatched. CDR3 length: 15 amino acids. Germline CDR1 SGDLS, CDR2 YYNGEE.

This sequence joins TRBV19 and TRBJ2-3; a weak D match, TRBD2 (6 bases). CDR1 LNHDA and CDR2 SQIVND come from the germline V gene (reference sequence). This CDR3 is 15 amino acids long. V was cut by 1 base and J by 6 bases, with 14 bases left in between. CDR3 sequence (DNA): TGTGCCAGTAGTATAGGACGGGGGACCTTCGATACGCAGTATTTT. Translating it yields CASSIGRGTFDTQYF.

This chain joins TRBV30 and TRBJ1-1; 7 bases map to TRBD1. With 4 bases clipped from V and 7 bases from J, the junction kept 9 bases outside the gene matches. The CDR3 contains 13 residues. The germline CDR1 and CDR2 sequences are GTSNPN and SVGIG (reference sequence). CDR3 DNA: TGTGCCTGGATGGACAGGAATTGGAATGAAGCTTTCTTT. Translation: CAWMDRNWNEAFF.

This sequence joins TRBV7-9 and TRBJ2-5, with D perhaps matching TRBD2 (5 bases). Between the trimmed V and J ends, which lost 5 bases and 3 bases, there was a span of 19 bases. Germline V gene data show CDR1 as SEHNR and CDR2 as FQNEAQ (reference sequence). The CDR3 extends over 16 amino acids. This CDR3 is CASSGMRPGKKETQYF. CDR3 in DNA: TGTGCCAGCAGCGGGATGAGACCGGGAAAAAAAGAGACCCAGTACTTC.

The chain uses TRBV19 and TRBJ2-3; TRBD2 matches at 8 bases. The germline V gene has CDR1 LNHDA and CDR2 SQIVND (reference sequence). Unmatched junction bases numbered 5, after V lost 1 base and J lost 2 bases. This CDR3 region has 16 residues. The CDR3 sequence is CASSIGTSHYTDTQYF. The CDR3 DNA is TGTGCCAGTAGTATAGGGACTAGCCACTACACAGATACGCAGTATTTT.

J is TRBJ2-4 and V is TRBV11-3; TRBD2 matches 10 bases. The CDR3 is 20 residues long. The J segment lost 2 bases and the V segment lost 0 bases, leaving 13 bases of the junction unmatched. Germline V gene data show CDR1 as SGHNT and CDR2 as YENEEA. The CDR3 DNA is TGTGCCAGCAGCTTAGATTTTCTAGCGGGAGTAAGTTGGACCAAAAACATTCAGTACTTC. It encodes CASSLDFLAGVSWTKNIQYF.

The CDR3 bases are TGCGCCAGCAGCCAAGTGGCGGGACAGGGCGCGGAGACCCAGTACTTC. Its translation: CASSQVAGQGAETQYF. The chain carries TRBV4-1 and TRBJ2-5, with 9 bases fitting TRBD1. The germline CDR1 and CDR2 sequences are MGHRA and YSYEKL. The CDR3 has 16 residues. Trimming removed 1 base from V and 5 bases from J; junction bases left unmatched: 8.

This clone was recorded only once. J is TRBJ1-4 and V is TRBV24-1, with TRBD1 matching 8 bases. V was clipped by 2 bases and J by 6 bases; unmatched bases: 10. CDR1 and CDR2 from the germline V gene are KGHDR and SFDVKD. This CDR3 region has 17 residues. CDR3 amino acids: CATSDSPSTGADEKLFF. The DNA of the CDR3 is TGTGCCACCAGTGATTCCCCGTCGACAGGGGCGGATGAAAAACTGTTTTTT.

The chain has TRBV12-5 and TRBJ1-5; D is unresolved. Trimming left V 8 bases short and J 7 bases short, with 15 bases between. The CDR3 extends over 13 amino acids. Germline lookup yields CDR1 LGHNT and CDR2 FRNRAP. The CDR3 DNA is TGTGCTAGTCAGTTAGGGAGAGGACAGCCCCAGCATTTT. It specifies CASQLGRGQPQHF.

This chain uses TRBV5-5 with TRBJ2-2; no firm D call. The germline gives CDR1 SGHKS, CDR2 YYEKEE (reference sequence). V shed 1 base and J shed 6 bases, with 16 bases lying between them. There are 16 residues in the CDR3. CDR3 amino acids: CASSLILWSRPGELFF. The CDR3 DNA reads TGTGCCAGCAGCTTGATCTTGTGGTCGAGGCCCGGGGAGCTGTTTTTT.

This clone turned up a few times. The V call is TRBV7-6, the J call TRBJ2-5; 11 positions match TRBD2. The CDR3 totals 18 residues. The germline gives CDR1 SGHVS, CDR2 FNYEAQ. Germline trimming cut 1 base from V and 4 bases from J; bases unmatched to any gene: 11. The CDR3 sequence: CASSLGRGSGGAVETQYF. The CDR3, as DNA: TGTGCCAGCAGCTTAGGTCGCGGTAGCGGGGGGGCCGTAGAGACCCAGTACTTC.

In this sample, this clone turned up a few times. CDR3 sequence reads: CASSPIGVWNTEAFF. The DNA for the CDR3 is TGTGCCAGCAGCCCGATAGGGGTATGGAACACTGAAGCTTTCTTT. This chain connects TRBV9 to TRBJ1-1; D might be TRBD1 (5 bases). CDR1 and CDR2 from the germline V gene are SGDLS and YYNGEE. This CDR3 is 15 amino acids long. The V and J ends lost 4 bases and 1 base respectively, with 14 bases between them.

The chain recombines TRBV6-5 with TRBJ2-7; 10 bases are shared with TRBD1. Per the germline V gene, CDR1 is MNHEY and CDR2 is SVGAGI. There are 15 residues in the CDR3. The V and J ends lost 1 base and 4 bases, in that order; junction bases with no gene match: 4. CDR3 DNA sequence: TGTGCCAGCAGTTACTTGGGACAGGGGATGTACGAGCAGTACTTC. Its translation: CASSYLGQGMYEQYF.

V is TRBV27 and J is TRBJ2-1, with TRBD2 identical over 9 bases. Germline V lookup: CDR1 MNHEY, CDR2 SMNVEV (reference sequence). Germline trimming cut 5 bases from V and 2 bases from J; bases unmatched to any gene: 7. The CDR3 contains 16 residues. CDR3 protein: CASSHASGTAYNEQFF. CDR3 sequence (DNA): TGTGCCAGCAGTCACGCTAGCGGGACCGCCTACAATGAGCAGTTCTTC.

The chain couples TRBV5-4 to TRBJ1-5; tentatively, D is TRBD1 (5 bases). CDR3 size: 13 residues. V lost 2 bases to trimming and J lost 7 bases, with 10 bases between them. In germline, CDR1 is SGHNT, CDR2 YYREEE (reference sequence). The CDR3 region has the DNA TGTGCCAGCAGCTTCGACAGCCTACAGCCCCAGCATTTT. This encodes CASSFDSLQPQHF.

The V call is TRBV27, the J call TRBJ2-2; 9 bases fit TRBD2. The V segment lost 3 bases and the J segment 6 bases; nucleotides outside the gene matches: 8. The germline V gene encodes CDR1 MNHEY and CDR2 SMNVEV (reference sequence). This CDR3 comprises 16 residues. The DNA for the CDR3 is TGTGCCAGCAGTTTCATTGGGCTAGCGGGATCCGGGGAGCTGTTTTTT. Its translation: CASSFIGLAGSGELFF.

The CDR3 here is CASSLQGVNTEAFF. The CDR3 DNA is TGTGCCAGCAGCCTACAGGGGGTTAACACTGAAGCTTTCTTT. The V call is TRBV7-8, the J call TRBJ1-1, with 8 bases matching TRBD1. The germline V gene has CDR1 SGHVS and CDR2 FQNEAQ. The CDR3 totals 14 residues. J was trimmed by 2 bases and V by 5 bases; bases with no gene match: 4.

The chain uses TRBV5-5 and TRBJ2-7; TRBD1 is a possible D gene (6 bases). CDR3 length: 15 residues. Germline V lookup: CDR1 SGHKS, CDR2 YYEKEE (reference sequence). The V and J ends lost 2 bases and 0 bases respectively, with 12 bases between them. The DNA of the CDR3 is TGTGCCAGCAGCTTCCGGGACATGAGCTCCTACGAGCAGTACTTC. Amino acid sequence: CASSFRDMSSYEQYF.